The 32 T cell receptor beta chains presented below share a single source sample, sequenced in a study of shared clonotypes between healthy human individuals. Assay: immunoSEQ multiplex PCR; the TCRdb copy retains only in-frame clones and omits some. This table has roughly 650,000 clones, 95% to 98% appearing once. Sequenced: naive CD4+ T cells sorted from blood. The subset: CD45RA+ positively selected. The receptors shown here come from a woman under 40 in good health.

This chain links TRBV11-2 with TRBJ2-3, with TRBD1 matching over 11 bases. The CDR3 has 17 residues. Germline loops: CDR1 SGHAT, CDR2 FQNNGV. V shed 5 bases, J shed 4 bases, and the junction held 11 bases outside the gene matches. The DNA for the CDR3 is TGTGCCAGCAGCCTAAGCATAATGGGACAGGGGGCAGATACGCAGTATTTT. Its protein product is CASSLSIMGQGADTQYF. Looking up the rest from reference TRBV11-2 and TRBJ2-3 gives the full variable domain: EAGVAQSPRYKIIEKRQSVAFWCNPISGHATLYWYQQILGQGPKLLIQFQNNGVVDDSQLPKDRFSAERLKGVDSTLKIQPAKLEDSAVYLCASSLSIMGQGADTQYFGPGTRLTVL.

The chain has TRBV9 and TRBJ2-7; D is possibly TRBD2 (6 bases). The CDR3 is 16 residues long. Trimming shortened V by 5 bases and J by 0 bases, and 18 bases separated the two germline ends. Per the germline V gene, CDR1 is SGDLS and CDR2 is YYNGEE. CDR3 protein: CASSYRWRDPSYEQYF. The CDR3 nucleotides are TGTGCCAGCAGTTACCGGTGGCGGGACCCCTCCTACGAGCAGTACTTC.

CDR3 residues: CASSQGTENTEAFF. The DNA for the CDR3 is TGTGCCAGCAGCCAAGGGACGGAGAACACTGAAGCTTTCTTT. This chain links TRBV7-8 with TRBJ1-1, with D perhaps TRBD1 (5 bases). The length of the CDR3 is 14 residues. Looked up from germline, CDR1 is SGHVS and CDR2 is FQNEAQ. V was cut by 5 bases and J by 1 base, with 11 bases left in between. Complete variable domain (other parts from reference TRBV7-8 and TRBJ1-1): GAGVSQSPRYKVAKRGQDVALRCDPISGHVSLFWYQQALGQGPEFLTYFQNEAQLDKSGLPSDRFFAERPEGSVSTLKIQRTQQEDSAVYLCASSQGTENTEAFFGQGTRLTVV.

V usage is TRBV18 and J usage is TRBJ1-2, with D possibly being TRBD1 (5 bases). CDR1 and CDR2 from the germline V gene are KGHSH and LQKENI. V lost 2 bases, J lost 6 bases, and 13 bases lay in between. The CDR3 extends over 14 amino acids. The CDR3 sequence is CASSPVYPGDGYTF. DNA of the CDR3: TGTGCCAGCTCACCAGTCTACCCGGGGGATGGCTACACCTTC.

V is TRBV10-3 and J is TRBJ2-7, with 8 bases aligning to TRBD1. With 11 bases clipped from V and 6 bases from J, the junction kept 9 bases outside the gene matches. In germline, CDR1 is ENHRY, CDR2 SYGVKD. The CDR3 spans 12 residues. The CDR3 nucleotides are TGTGCCGTTGGACAGGGTCAGAGCGAGCAGTACTTC. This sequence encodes CAVGQGQSEQYF.

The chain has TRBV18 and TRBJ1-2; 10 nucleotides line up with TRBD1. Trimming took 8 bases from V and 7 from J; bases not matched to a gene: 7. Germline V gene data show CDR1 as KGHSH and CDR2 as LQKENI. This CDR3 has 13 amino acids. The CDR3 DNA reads TGTGCCAGCACCGGACAGGGGGGACCTGGCTACACCTTC. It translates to CASTGQGGPGYTF.

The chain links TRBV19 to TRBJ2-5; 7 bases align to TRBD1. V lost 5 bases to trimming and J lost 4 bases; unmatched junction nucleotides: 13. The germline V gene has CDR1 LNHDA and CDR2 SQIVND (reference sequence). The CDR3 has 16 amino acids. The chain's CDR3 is CASSPGQRALTETQYF. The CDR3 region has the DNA TGTGCCAGTAGTCCGGGACAGAGGGCCCTAACAGAGACCCAGTACTTC. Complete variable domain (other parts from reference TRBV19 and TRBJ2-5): DGGITQSPKYLFRKEGQNVTLSCEQNLNHDAMYWYRQDPGQGLRLIYYSQIVNDFQKGDIAEGYSVSREKKESFPLTVTSAQKNPTAFYLCASSPGQRALTETQYFGPGTRLLVL.

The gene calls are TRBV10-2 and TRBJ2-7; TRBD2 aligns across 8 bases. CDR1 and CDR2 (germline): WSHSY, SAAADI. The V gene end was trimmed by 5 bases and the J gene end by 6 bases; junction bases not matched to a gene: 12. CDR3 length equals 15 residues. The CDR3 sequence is CASSLDGRDGREQYF. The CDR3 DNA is TGCGCCAGCAGTCTGGACGGGAGGGATGGTCGCGAGCAGTACTTC.

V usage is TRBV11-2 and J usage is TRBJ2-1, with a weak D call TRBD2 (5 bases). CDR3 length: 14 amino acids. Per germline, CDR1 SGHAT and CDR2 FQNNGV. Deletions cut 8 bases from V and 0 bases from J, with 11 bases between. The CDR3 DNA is TGTGCCAGCGGAGCGGTCAGCTCCTACAATGAGCAGTTCTTC. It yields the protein CASGAVSSYNEQFF.

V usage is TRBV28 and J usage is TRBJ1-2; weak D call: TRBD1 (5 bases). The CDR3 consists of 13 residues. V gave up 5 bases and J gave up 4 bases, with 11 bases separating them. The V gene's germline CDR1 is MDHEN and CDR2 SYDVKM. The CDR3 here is CASSPQAGYGYTF. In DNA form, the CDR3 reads TGTGCCAGCAGTCCACAGGCGGGCTATGGCTACACCTTC.

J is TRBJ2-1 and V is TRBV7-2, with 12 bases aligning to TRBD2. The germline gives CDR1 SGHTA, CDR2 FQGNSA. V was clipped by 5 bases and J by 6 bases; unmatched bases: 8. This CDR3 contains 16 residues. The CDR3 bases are TGTGCCAGCAGCCTCTCTCCTAGCGGGAGGGGCAATGAGCAGTTCTTC. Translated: CASSLSPSGRGNEQFF.

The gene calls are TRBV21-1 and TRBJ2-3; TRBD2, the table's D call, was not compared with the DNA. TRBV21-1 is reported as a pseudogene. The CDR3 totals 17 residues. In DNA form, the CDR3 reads TGTGCCAGCAGCCCGGGGGCGGGAGGGCCTCGCACAGATACGCAGTATTTT. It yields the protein CASSPGAGGPRTDTQYF.

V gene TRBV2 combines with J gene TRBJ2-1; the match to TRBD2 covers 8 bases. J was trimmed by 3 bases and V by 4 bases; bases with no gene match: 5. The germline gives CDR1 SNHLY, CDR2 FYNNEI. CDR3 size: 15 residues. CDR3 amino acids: CASSAERENYNEQFF. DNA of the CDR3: TGTGCCAGCAGTGCTGAGCGGGAGAACTACAATGAGCAGTTCTTC.

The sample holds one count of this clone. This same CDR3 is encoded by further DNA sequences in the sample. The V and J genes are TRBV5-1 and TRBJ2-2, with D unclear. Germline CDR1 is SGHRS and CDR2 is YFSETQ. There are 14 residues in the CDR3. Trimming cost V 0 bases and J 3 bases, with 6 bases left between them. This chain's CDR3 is CASSLAGDTGELFF. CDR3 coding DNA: TGCGCCAGCAGCTTGGCCGGAGACACCGGGGAGCTGTTTTTT.

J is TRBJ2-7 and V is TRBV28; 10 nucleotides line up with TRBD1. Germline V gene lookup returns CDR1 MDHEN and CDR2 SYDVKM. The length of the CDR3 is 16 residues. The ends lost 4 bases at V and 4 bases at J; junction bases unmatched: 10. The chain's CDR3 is CASSSIGTGVVYEQYF. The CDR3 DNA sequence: TGTGCCAGCAGTTCCATCGGGACAGGGGTGGTTTACGAGCAGTACTTC. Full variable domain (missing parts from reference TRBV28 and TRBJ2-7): DVKVTQSSRYLVKRTGEKVFLECVQDMDHENMFWYRQDPGLGLRLIYFSYDVKMKEKGDIPEGYSVSREKKERFSLILESASTNQTSMYLCASSSIGTGVVYEQYFGPGTRLTVT.

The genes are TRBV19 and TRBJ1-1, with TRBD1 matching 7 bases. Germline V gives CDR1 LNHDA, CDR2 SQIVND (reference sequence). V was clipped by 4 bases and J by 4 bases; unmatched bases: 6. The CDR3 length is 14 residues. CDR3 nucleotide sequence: TGTGCCAGTAGTACCCAGGGGGGGAGCACTGAAGCTTTCTTT. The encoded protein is CASSTQGGSTEAFF.

The CDR3 coding sequence is TGTGCCAGCAGCCCCTTGGCCGGGACTGGGGCCAACGTCCTGACTTTC. This sequence encodes CASSPLAGTGANVLTF. The rearrangement joins TRBV5-5 to TRBJ2-6, with D tentatively TRBD2 (5 bases). The length of the CDR3 is 16 residues. Looked up from germline, CDR1 is SGHKS and CDR2 is YYEKEE (reference sequence). The V and J ends lost 4 bases and 2 bases respectively, with 13 bases between them. Full variable domain (outside the CDR3, taken from reference TRBV5-5 and TRBJ2-6): DAGVTQSPTHLIKTRGQQVTLRCSPISGHKSVSWYQQVLGQGPQFIFQYYEKEERGRGNFPDRFSARQFPNYSSELNVNALLLGDSALYLCASSPLAGTGANVLTFGAGSRLTVL.

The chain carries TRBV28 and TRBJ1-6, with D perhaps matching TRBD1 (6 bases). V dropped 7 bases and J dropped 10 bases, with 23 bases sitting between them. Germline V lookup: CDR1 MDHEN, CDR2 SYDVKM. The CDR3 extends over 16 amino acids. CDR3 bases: TGTGCCAGCACCCCCGCGAGGGGGAGCAAGCGGTCACCCCTCCACTTT. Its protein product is CASTPARGSKRSPLHF. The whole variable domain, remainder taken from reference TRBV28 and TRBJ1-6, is DVKVTQSSRYLVKRTGEKVFLECVQDMDHENMFWYRQDPGLGLRLIYFSYDVKMKEKGDIPEGYSVSREKKERFSLILESASTNQTSMYLCASTPARGSKRSPLHFGNGTRLTVT.

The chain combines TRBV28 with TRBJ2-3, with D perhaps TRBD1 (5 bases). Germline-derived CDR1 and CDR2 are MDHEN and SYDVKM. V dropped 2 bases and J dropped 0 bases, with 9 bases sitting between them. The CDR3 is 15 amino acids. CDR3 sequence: CASSLPQGSTDTQYF. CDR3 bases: TGTGCCAGCAGTTTACCGCAGGGCAGCACAGATACGCAGTATTTT.

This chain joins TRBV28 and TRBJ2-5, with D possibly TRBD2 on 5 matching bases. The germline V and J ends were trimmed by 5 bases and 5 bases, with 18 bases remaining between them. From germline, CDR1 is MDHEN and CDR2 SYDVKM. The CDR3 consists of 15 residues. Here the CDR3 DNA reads TGTGCCAGCAGTGACCCCGGCGCCGGAGGTGAGACCCAGTACTTC. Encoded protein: CASSDPGAGGETQYF. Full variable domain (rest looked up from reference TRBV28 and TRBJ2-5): DVKVTQSSRYLVKRTGEKVFLECVQDMDHENMFWYRQDPGLGLRLIYFSYDVKMKEKGDIPEGYSVSREKKERFSLILESASTNQTSMYLCASSDPGAGGETQYFGPGTRLLVL.

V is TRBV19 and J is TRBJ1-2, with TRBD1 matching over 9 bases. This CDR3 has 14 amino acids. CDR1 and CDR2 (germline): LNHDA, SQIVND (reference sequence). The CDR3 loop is CATSSGQGFYGYTF. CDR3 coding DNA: TGTGCAACCTCCTCGGGACAGGGCTTCTATGGCTACACCTTC.

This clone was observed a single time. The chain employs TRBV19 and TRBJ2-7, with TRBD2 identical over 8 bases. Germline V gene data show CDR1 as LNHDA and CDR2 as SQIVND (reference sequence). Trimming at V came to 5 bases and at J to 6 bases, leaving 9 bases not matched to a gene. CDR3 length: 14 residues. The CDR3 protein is CASSPRGGRSEQYF. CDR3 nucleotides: TGTGCCAGTAGTCCGAGGGGCGGGAGGTCCGAGCAGTACTTC.

CDR3 coding DNA: TGTGCCAGCAGCCCGCAAGGGACGGGCTCCTACGAGCAGTACTTC. Encoded protein: CASSPQGTGSYEQYF. This chain connects TRBV5-4 to TRBJ2-7; D may correspond to TRBD1 or TRBD2 (5 bases each). The CDR3 is 15 amino acids. From germline, CDR1 is SGHNT and CDR2 YYREEE (reference sequence). Trimming cost V 4 bases and J 0 bases, with 14 bases left between them.

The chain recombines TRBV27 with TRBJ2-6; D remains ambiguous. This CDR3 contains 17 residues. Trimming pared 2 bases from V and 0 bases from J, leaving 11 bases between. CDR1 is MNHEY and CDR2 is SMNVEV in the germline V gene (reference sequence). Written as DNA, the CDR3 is TGTGCCAGCAGTTTACGCCGGACGGCCTCTGGGGCCAACGTCCTGACTTTC. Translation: CASSLRRTASGANVLTF.

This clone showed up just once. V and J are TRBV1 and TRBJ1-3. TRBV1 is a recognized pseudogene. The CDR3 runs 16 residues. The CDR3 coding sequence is TGCACCAGCAGCCAAGATGACTCCAGCTCTGGAAACACCATATATTTT. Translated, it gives CTSSQDDSSSGNTIYF.

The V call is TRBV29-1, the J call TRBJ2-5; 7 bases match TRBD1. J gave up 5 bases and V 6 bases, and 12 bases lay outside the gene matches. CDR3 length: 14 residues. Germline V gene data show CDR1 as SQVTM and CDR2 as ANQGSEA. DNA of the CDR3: TGCAGCGTATCTCCGGGACAGCGACGGGAGACCCAGTACTTC. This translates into CSVSPGQRRETQYF.

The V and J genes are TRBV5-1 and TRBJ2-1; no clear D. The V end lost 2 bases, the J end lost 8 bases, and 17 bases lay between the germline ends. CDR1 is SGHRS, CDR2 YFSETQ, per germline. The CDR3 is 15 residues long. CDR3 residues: CASSFPRSETDEQFF. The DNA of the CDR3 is TGCGCCAGCAGCTTCCCCCGGAGCGAAACGGATGAGCAGTTCTTC. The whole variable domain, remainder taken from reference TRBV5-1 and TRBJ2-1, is KAGVTQTPRYLIKTRGQQVTLSCSPISGHRSVSWYQQTPGQGLQFLFEYFSETQRNKGNFPGRFSGRQFSNSRSEMNVSTLELGDSALYLCASSFPRSETDEQFFGPGTRLTVL.

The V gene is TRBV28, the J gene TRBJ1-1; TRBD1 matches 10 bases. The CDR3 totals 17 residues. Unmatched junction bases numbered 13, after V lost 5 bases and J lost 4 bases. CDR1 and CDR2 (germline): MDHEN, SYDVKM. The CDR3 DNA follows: TGTGCCAGCAGTCCGCCTGACAGGGGGCCCCGGGTCACTGAAGCTTTCTTT. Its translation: CASSPPDRGPRVTEAFF. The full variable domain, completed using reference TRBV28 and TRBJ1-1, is DVKVTQSSRYLVKRTGEKVFLECVQDMDHENMFWYRQDPGLGLRLIYFSYDVKMKEKGDIPEGYSVSREKKERFSLILESASTNQTSMYLCASSPPDRGPRVTEAFFGQGTRLTVV.

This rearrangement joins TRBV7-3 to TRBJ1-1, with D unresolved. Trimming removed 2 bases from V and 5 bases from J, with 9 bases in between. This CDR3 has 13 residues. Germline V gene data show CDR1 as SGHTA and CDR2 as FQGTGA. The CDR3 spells CASSLDARTEAFF. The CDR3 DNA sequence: TGTGCCAGCAGCTTAGACGCGAGGACTGAAGCTTTCTTT.

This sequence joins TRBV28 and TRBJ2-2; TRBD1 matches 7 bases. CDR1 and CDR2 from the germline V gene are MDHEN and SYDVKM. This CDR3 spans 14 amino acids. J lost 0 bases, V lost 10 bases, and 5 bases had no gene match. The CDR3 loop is CAIAGTANTGELFF. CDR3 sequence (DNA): TGTGCCATAGCCGGGACAGCGAACACCGGGGAGCTGTTTTTT.

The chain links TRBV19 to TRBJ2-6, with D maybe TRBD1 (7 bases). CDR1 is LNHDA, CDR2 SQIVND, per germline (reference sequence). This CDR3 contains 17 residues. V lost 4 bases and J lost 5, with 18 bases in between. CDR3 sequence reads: CASSRGETGSRANVLTF. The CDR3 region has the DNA TGTGCCAGTAGTAGGGGGGAGACAGGGAGCCGGGCCAACGTCCTGACTTTC.

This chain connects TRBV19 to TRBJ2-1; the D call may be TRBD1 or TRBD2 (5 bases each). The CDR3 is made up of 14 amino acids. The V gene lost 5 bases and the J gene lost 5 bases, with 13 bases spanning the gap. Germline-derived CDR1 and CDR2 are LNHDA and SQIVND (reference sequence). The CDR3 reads CASSASGTHNEQFF. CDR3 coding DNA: TGTGCCAGTAGTGCTTCAGGGACCCACAATGAGCAGTTCTTC.